This T cell receptor beta chain derives from a study of cytomegalovirus exposure and HLA in healthy donors. Study results and limitations: The study put around 180 TCR beta chains on its list as cytomegalovirus-associated. Later genetic work tied a missense DCLRE1C variant to beta-chain V and J trimming. Reports showed the classifier diagnosing cytomegalovirus status with high specificity and sensitivity. It is likely that the observed cluster of highly shared sequence variants was a sequencing artifact.

This clone was seen just once. Its antigen remains unknown. PCR primers comprised 60 Vbeta and 13 Jbeta primers. Profiling relied on immunoSEQ multiplex PCR, and the TCRdb table lists in-frame clones only, not all of them. The table lists 150,000 to 200,000 clones, approximately 79% of them singletons, with approximately 4% in the top ten. This CDR3 is built from 13 residues. Germline values: CDR1 SGHKS, CDR2 YYEKEE (reference sequence). V was trimmed by 3 bases and J by 10 bases, leaving 17 bases between them. The material sequenced was PBMCs. The V gene is TRBV5-5, the J gene TRBJ2-7; tentative D call: TRBD2 (6 bases). This TCR was recovered from a woman in her twenties or thirties in good health and CMV-seropositive. DNA for the CDR3: TGTGCCAGCAGCTCCCTTGGCGGAGGGTTACAGTACTTC. Amino acids: CASSSLGGGLQYF.